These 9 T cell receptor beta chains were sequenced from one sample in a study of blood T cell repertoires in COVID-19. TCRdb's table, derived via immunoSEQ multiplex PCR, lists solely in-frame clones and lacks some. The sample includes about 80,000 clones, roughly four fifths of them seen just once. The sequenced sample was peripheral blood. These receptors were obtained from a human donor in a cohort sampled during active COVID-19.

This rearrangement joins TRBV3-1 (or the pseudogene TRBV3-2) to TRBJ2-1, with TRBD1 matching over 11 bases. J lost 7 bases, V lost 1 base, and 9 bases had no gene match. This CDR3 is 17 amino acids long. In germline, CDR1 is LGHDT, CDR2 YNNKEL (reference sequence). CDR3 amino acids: CASSQGPGGTGGNEQFF. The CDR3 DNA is TGTGCCAGCAGCCAAGGCCCGGGGGGGACAGGGGGTAATGAGCAGTTCTTC.

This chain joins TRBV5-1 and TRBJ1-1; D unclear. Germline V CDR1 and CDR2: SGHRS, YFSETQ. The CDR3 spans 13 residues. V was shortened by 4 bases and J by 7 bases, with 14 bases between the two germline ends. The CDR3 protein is CASSLGGPGEAFF. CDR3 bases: TGCGCCAGCAGCCTTGGAGGGCCGGGTGAAGCTTTCTTT.

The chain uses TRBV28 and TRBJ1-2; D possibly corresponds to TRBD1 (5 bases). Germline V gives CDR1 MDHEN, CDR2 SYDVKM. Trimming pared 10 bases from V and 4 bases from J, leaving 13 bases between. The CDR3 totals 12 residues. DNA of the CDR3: TGTGCCACCCGTCGGGGGGGCTATGGCTACACCTTC. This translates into CATRRGGYGYTF.

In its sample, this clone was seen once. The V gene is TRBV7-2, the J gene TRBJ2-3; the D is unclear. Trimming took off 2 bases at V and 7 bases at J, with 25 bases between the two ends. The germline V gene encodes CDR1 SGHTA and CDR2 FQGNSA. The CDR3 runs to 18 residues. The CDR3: CASSLTPIGNPNQNTQYF. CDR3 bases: TGTGCCAGCAGCTTAACCCCTATCGGTAACCCCAATCAAAATACGCAGTATTTT. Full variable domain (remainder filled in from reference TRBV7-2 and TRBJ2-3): GAGVSQSPSNKVTEKGKDVELRCDPISGHTALYWYRQSLGQGLEFLIYFQGNSAPDKSGLPSDRFSAERTGGSVSTLTIQRTQQEDSAVYLCASSLTPIGNPNQNTQYFGPGTRLTVL.

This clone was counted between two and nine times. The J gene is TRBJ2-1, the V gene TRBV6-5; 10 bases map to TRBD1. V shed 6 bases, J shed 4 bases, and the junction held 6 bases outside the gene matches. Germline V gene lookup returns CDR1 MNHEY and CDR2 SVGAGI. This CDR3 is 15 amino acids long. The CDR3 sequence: CASSSTGGAYNEQFF. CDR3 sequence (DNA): TGTGCCAGCAGCTCGACAGGGGGCGCATACAATGAGCAGTTCTTC.

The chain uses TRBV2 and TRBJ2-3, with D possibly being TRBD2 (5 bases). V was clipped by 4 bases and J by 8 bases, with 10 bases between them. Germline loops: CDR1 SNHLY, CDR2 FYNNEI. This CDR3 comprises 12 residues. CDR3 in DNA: TGTGCCAGCAGTGTCGTCCGGGGTACGCAGTATTTT. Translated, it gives CASSVVRGTQYF.

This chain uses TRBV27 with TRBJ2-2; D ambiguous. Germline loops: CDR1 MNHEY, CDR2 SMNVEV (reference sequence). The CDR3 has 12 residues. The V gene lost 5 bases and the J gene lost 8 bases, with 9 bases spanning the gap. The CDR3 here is CASSKSRGELFF. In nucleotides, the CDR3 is TGTGCCAGCAGTAAGTCCAGAGGGGAGCTGTTTTTT.

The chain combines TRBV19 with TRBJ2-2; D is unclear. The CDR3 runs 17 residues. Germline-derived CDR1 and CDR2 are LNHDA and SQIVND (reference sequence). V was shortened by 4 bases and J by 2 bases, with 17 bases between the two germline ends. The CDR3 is CASSTLRFSSNTGELFF. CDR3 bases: TGTGCCAGTAGTACCCTCCGGTTTAGCTCTAACACCGGGGAGCTGTTTTTT.

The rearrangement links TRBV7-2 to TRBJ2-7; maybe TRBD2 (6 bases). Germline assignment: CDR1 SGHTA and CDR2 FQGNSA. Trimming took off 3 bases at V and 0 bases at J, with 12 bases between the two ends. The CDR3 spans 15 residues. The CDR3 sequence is CASSFGAGPSYEQYF. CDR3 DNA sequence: TGTGCCAGCAGCTTCGGCGCGGGGCCCTCCTACGAGCAGTACTTC.